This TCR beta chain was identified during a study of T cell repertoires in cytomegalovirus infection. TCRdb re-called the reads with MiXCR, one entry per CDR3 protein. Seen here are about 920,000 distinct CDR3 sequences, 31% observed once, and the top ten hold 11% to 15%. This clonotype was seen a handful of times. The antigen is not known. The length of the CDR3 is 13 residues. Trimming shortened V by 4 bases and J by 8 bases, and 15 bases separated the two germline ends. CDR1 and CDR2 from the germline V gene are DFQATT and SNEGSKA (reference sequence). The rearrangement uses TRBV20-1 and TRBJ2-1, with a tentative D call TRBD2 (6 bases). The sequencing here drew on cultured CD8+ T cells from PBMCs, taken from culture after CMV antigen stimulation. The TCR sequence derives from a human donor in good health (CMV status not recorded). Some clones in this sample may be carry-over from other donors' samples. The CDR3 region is CSATALAVDEQFF. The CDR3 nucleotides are TGCAGTGCTACCGCACTAGCAGTCGATGAGCAGTTCTTC.